The clone carrying this T cell receptor beta chain was observed a few times. As yet, its antigen is unknown. The record originates from a study of blood T cells in healthy people across ages. Study overall: Using template switching, researchers captured about one barcoded beta molecule for each two T cells.

Next came a second PCR, run for about 7 to 12 cycles, which used a sample-barcoded 5' primer along with a J-beta primer mix. A tag from a template-switch adaptor with 12 random nucleotides marked each cDNA molecule. TCRdb analysed the 5' RACE reads with MiXCR anew, one entry per CDR3 protein. The sample includes fewer than 750,000 distinct CDR3 sequences, 40% to 55% of them seen just once. This CDR3 is 15 amino acids long. The germline V gene encodes CDR1 SGDLS and CDR2 YYNGEE. V lost 4 bases and J lost 1, with 12 bases in between. Points from the study as a whole: More naive CD4+ cells and higher diversity were found in long-lived than in aged donors. Using unsorted PBMCs precluded a conclusive naive versus antigen-experienced comparison.

Sequenced material: blood. This chain links TRBV9 with TRBJ2-1, with D unresolved. The TCR was taken from a man aged 80 or over in good health. CDR3 DNA sequence: TGTGCCAGCAGCCATATCCCGAGGTCCTACAATGAGCAGTTCTTC. Translation gives CASSHIPRSYNEQFF.